A selection of T cell receptor beta chains follows, all from one sample in a study of blood T cells in healthy people across ages. TCRdb passed the 5' RACE reads through MiXCR, listing each CDR3 protein once. In the table there are hundreds of thousands of distinct CDR3 sequences, 58% of which are singletons. Sequenced: blood. These receptors all come from a man aged 30-40 years in good health. Both conserved end residues are part of each CDR3. D genes are given only for firm matches. Size tells how often a clone was seen (once, few, many) or the class of an expanded clone, and some rows leave it out.

>TRBV7-2|-|TRBD2|TRBJ2-7
TGTGCCAGCAGCAACGGACTAGCGGGAGCTTACAATGAGCAGTACTTC
CASSNGLAGAYNEQYF
>TRBV9|-|-|TRBJ1-2
TGTGCCAGCAGCGTGGCCCCCGGGAACCCCTATGGCTACACCTTC
CASSVAPGNPYGYTF
>TRBV5-1|-|-|TRBJ2-5
TGCGCCAGCAGAGAAATAGAGACCCAGTACTTC
CASREIETQYF
>TRBV7-2|-|-|TRBJ1-3
TGTGCCAGCAGTCTTCAGGGGTACGGGGGAAACACCATATATTTT
CASSLQGYGGNTIYF
>TRBV15|-|-|TRBJ2-1
TGTGCCACCAGCAGGGGCTCCCGAACTTCGAACCCCGAGCAGTTCTTC
CATSRGSRTSNPEQFF
>TRBV29-1|few|TRBD1|TRBJ2-3
TGCAGCGTTGCCGGACAGGGGGCCACAGATACGCAGTATTTT
CSVAGQGATDTQYF
>TRBV11-3|-|-|TRBJ1-2
TGTGCCAGCAGCTTAGTACGCGGGTGCAGGGACTATGGCTACACCTTC
CASSLVRGCRDYGYTF
>TRBV29-1|-|-|TRBJ2-7
TGCAGCGTTGAAGGAGGACAGTCCCTCTACGAGCAGTACTTC
CSVEGGQSLYEQYF
>TRBV27|-|-|TRBJ2-7
TGTGCCAGCAGTCGCGCACTGGGGCCTTACCACTACGAGCAGTACTTC
CASSRALGPYHYEQYF
>TRBV12-3/TRBV12-4|-|TRBD1|TRBJ1-2
TGTGCCAGCAGTTCACCAGGGGGCGTACGTAACTATGGCTACACCTTC
CASSSPGGVRNYGYTF
>TRBV5-1|few|TRBD2|TRBJ2-7
TGCGCCAGCAGCTTCCTAGCGGGGTACGAGCAGTACTTC
CASSFLAGYEQYF
>TRBV6-2/TRBV6-3|-|-|TRBJ1-2
TGTGCCAGCAGTTACTCCGGACCGAGATATGGCTACACCTTC
CASSYSGPRYGYTF
>TRBV2|once|-|TRBJ1-6
TGTGCCAGCAGTGAAGCGGGAGGGAATGGTTCACCCCTCCACTTT
CASSEAGGNGSPLHF
>TRBV20-1|few|-|TRBJ2-7
TGCAGCCGGGCGGATTCCTACGAGCAGTACTTC
CSRADSYEQYF
>TRBV7-8|-|TRBD1|TRBJ2-5
TGTGCCAGCAGCTTTCCCCCCCGGACAGGGAAAGAGACCCAGTACTTC
CASSFPPRTGKETQYF
>TRBV30|-|-|TRBJ2-3
TGTGCCTGGTTTAAACAGGGTCTCTACACAGATACGCAGTATTTT
CAWFKQGLYTDTQYF
>TRBV9|-|-|TRBJ2-1
TGTGCCAGCAGCACCTCGGGGCTAGTCCCCAATGAGCAGTTCTTC
CASSTSGLVPNEQFF
>TRBV9|few|TRBD2|TRBJ2-1
TGTGCCAGCAGCCCGATAGCGGGAGTGCCGGGTGATGAGCAGTTCTTC
CASSPIAGVPGDEQFF
>TRBV4-2|few|TRBD1|TRBJ2-1
TGTGCCAGCAGCCACCACAATCGGGGACAGGGGTTGAATGAGCAGTTCTTC
CASSHHNRGQGLNEQFF
>TRBV2|few|TRBD1|TRBJ1-5
TGTGCCAGCAGTCTGACAGGGGAGGAGGATCAGCCCCAGCATTTT
CASSLTGEEDQPQHF
>TRBV29-1|-|TRBD1|TRBJ2-1
TGCAGCGGACATGACAGGGAATACAATGAGCAGTTCTTC
CSGHDREYNEQFF
>TRBV6-6|once|-|TRBJ2-3
TGTGCCAGCAGTTACGCCGAGGGGACAGATACGCAGTATTTT
CASSYAEGTDTQYF
>TRBV6-2/TRBV6-3|-|TRBD2|TRBJ2-1
TGTGCCAGCAGTGGCACCGCTAGCGGGAGACTTGTCAATGAGCAGTTCTTC
CASSGTASGRLVNEQFF
>TRBV20-1|-|-|TRBJ2-7
TGCAGTGCTAGAGACGACAGGTCCTCCTACGAGCAGTACTTC
CSARDDRSSYEQYF
>TRBV3-1|-|TRBD2|TRBJ2-1
TGTGCCAGCAGCCAAGAAGCGGGAGTAACCGATGAGCAGTTCTTC
CASSQEAGVTDEQFF